These 7 T cell receptor beta chains originate from one sample sequenced in a study of T cells in localized non-small cell lung cancer. Only in-frame clones appear in the TCRdb table, and some are missing; sequencing was by immunoSEQ multiplex PCR. In the table there are roughly 72,000 clones, roughly 90% of which are singletons. Sequenced material: peripheral blood, taken before any cancer treatment. These receptor sequences come from a male donor older than 55 with stage III squamous cell lung carcinoma.

This clone is a singleton in its sample. The chain links TRBV7-8 to TRBJ2-5; D possibly corresponds to TRBD1 (5 bases). The V end was cut by 8 bases, the J end by 0 bases, with 13 bases between. The CDR3 length is 14 residues. Germline loops: CDR1 SGHVS, CDR2 FQNEAQ. The CDR3 sequence: CASESGADQETQYF. The DNA of the CDR3 is TGTGCCAGCGAGTCTGGGGCGGACCAAGAGACCCAGTACTTC.

Turning to this clone: Other DNA sequences within the sample encode an identical CDR3. V usage is TRBV7-9 and J usage is TRBJ1-1; 7 nucleotides match TRBD1. Germline trimming cut 6 bases from V and 0 bases from J; bases unmatched to any gene: 4. The CDR3 sequence is 14 residues long. Germline CDR1 and CDR2: SEHNR and FQNEAQ (reference sequence). CDR3 nucleotide sequence: TGTGCCAGCAGTCGGGGGACAGTGAACACTGAAGCTTTCTTT. As protein: CASSRGTVNTEAFF.

The chain joins TRBV5-1 to TRBJ2-7; D assignment may be TRBD1 or TRBD2 (5 bases each). CDR3 length: 13 residues. Per germline, CDR1 SGHRS and CDR2 YFSETQ. Trimming took 4 bases from V and 2 from J, leaving 10 bases between them. CDR3 nucleotide sequence: TGCGCCAGCAGCCCGGGACGGACCTACGAGCAGTACTTC. This translates into CASSPGRTYEQYF.

The CDR3 DNA is TGTGCCAGCAGCTTTGGGGGGGGGCCCCAGCATTTT. Residues: CASSFGGGPQHF. The gene calls are TRBV11-2 and TRBJ1-5; tentatively, D is TRBD1 (5 bases). The CDR3 spans 12 residues. Trimming shortened V by 3 bases and J by 9 bases, and 9 bases separated the two germline ends. Looked up from germline, CDR1 is SGHAT and CDR2 is FQNNGV.

The J gene is TRBJ1-3, the V gene TRBV9; D perhaps matches TRBD1 (5 bases). Trimming shortened V by 0 bases and J by 4 bases, and 11 bases separated the two germline ends. The CDR3 has 15 amino acids. Germline CDR1 SGDLS, CDR2 YYNGEE. CDR3 in DNA: TGTGCCAGCAGCGTAGACTCAGGGCAGGGAAACACCATATATTTT. Amino acid sequence: CASSVDSGQGNTIYF.

This clone showed up just once. This chain links TRBV2 with TRBJ2-7, with 10 positions matching TRBD1. The length of the CDR3 is 15 residues. With V trimmed by 6 bases and J by 5 bases, 10 bases remained unmatched. From germline, CDR1 is SNHLY and CDR2 FYNNEI. The CDR3 sequence is CASRADRGLGDEQYF. The CDR3 nucleotides are TGTGCCAGCAGAGCTGACAGGGGGCTAGGAGACGAGCAGTACTTC.

The rearrangement uses TRBV5-1 and TRBJ1-1; perhaps TRBD1 as D (6 bases). Germline lookup yields CDR1 SGHRS and CDR2 YFSETQ. This CDR3 spans 14 amino acids. V was cut by 7 bases and J by 0 bases, with 13 bases left in between. CDR3 DNA: TGCGCCAGCGCCCAGCAGGGGTTGAACACTGAAGCTTTCTTT. As protein: CASAQQGLNTEAFF.